The rows below give T cell receptor beta chains drawn from one sample of a study of blood T cell repertoires in COVID-19. Generated by immunoSEQ multiplex PCR, the TCRdb table keeps only in-frame clones and is missing some. This table has a few hundred thousand clones, approximately 84% appearing once. Sequenced input: PBMCs or T cells enriched from blood (not recorded which). The source is a woman aged 25 to 39 who had recovered from COVID-19. The CDR3 runs from the conserved cysteine through the conserved F or W. Each record gives: CDR3 protein, CDR3 DNA, V gene, J gene, clone size, D gene, CDR3 length. A D gene is named only where the DNA matches it firmly. Expanded clones are given a class, and other clones once, few, many or no size at all.

cdr3_aa: CASSPDRAGWSLHF
cdr3_nt: TGTGCCAGCAGCCCCGACAGGGCGGGTTGGTCCCTCCACTTT
v_call: TRBV27
j_call: TRBJ1-6
clone_size: -
d_call: TRBD1
cdr3_length: 14

cdr3_aa: CASSLRRGLGYTF
cdr3_nt: TGTGCCAGCAGTTTGCGAAGGGGCTTAGGCTACACCTTC
v_call: TRBV28
j_call: TRBJ1-2
clone_size: -
d_call: -
cdr3_length: 13

cdr3_aa: CATSSGITEAFF
cdr3_nt: TGTGCCACCAGCAGTGGCATCACTGAAGCTTTCTTT
v_call: TRBV15
j_call: TRBJ1-1
clone_size: few
d_call: -
cdr3_length: 12

cdr3_aa: CASSLGQISYEQYF
cdr3_nt: TGCGCCAGCAGCTTGGGACAGATCTCCTACGAGCAGTACTTC
v_call: TRBV5-1
j_call: TRBJ2-7
clone_size: -
d_call: -
cdr3_length: 14

cdr3_aa: CASSLEAGPGRTYF
cdr3_nt: TGTGCCAGCAGCTTAGAGGCGGGCCCCGGCAGGACCTACTTC
v_call: TRBV7-2
j_call: TRBJ2-7
clone_size: -
d_call: -
cdr3_length: 14

cdr3_aa: CASRAWTGPNSGANVLTF
cdr3_nt: TGTGCCAGCAGGGCTTGGACAGGGCCTAACTCTGGGGCCAACGTCCTGACTTTC
v_call: TRBV3-1/TRBV3-2
j_call: TRBJ2-6
clone_size: -
d_call: TRBD1
cdr3_length: 18

cdr3_aa: CASSLAPGGEKLFF
cdr3_nt: TGCGCCAGCAGCTTGGCCCCAGGTGGTGAAAAACTGTTTTTT
v_call: TRBV5-1
j_call: TRBJ1-4
clone_size: once
d_call: -
cdr3_length: 14

cdr3_aa: CASLATDTQYF
cdr3_nt: TGTGCCAGCCTGGCCACAGATACGCAGTATTTT
v_call: TRBV12-1
j_call: TRBJ2-3
clone_size: -
d_call: -
cdr3_length: 11

cdr3_aa: CASKPVGAQVGEKLFF
cdr3_nt: TGCGCCAGCAAACCCGTGGGTGCACAGGTGGGGGAAAAACTGTTTTTT
v_call: TRBV5-1
j_call: TRBJ1-4
clone_size: -
d_call: -
cdr3_length: 16

cdr3_aa: CASSLWDRVDSPLHF
cdr3_nt: TGCGCCAGCAGCTTGTGGGACAGGGTGGATTCACCCCTCCACTTT
v_call: TRBV5-1
j_call: TRBJ1-6
clone_size: -
d_call: TRBD1
cdr3_length: 15

cdr3_aa: CASSLTGSSYEQYF
cdr3_nt: TGTGCCAGCAGCTTGACCGGGAGCTCCTACGAGCAGTACTTC
v_call: TRBV7-9
j_call: TRBJ2-7
clone_size: once
d_call: -
cdr3_length: 14

cdr3_aa: CASSVSGTNEKLFF
cdr3_nt: TGTGCCAGCAGCGTTTCGGGGACTAATGAAAAACTGTTTTTT
v_call: TRBV9
j_call: TRBJ1-4
clone_size: -
d_call: -
cdr3_length: 14

cdr3_aa: CASSLRPSGILSYNEQFF
cdr3_nt: TGTGCCAGCAGCTTGAGGCCTAGCGGGATCTTGTCCTACAATGAGCAGTTCTTC
v_call: TRBV5-6
j_call: TRBJ2-1
clone_size: -
d_call: TRBD2
cdr3_length: 18

cdr3_aa: CAWSGATGGRLNTEAFF
cdr3_nt: TGTGCCTGGAGTGGGGCCACTGGAGGAAGACTGAACACTGAAGCTTTCTTT
v_call: TRBV30
j_call: TRBJ1-1
clone_size: -
d_call: -
cdr3_length: 17

cdr3_aa: CASSYSIRVAQYF
cdr3_nt: TGTGCCAGCAGTTACTCGATCCGAGTGGCGCAGTATTTT
v_call: TRBV6-5
j_call: TRBJ2-3
clone_size: -
d_call: -
cdr3_length: 13

cdr3_aa: CASSYSSSGRAVTQYF
cdr3_nt: TGTGCCAGCAGTTACTCGAGCAGCGGGAGGGCCGTAACGCAGTATTTT
v_call: TRBV6-5
j_call: TRBJ2-3
clone_size: once
d_call: TRBD2
cdr3_length: 16

cdr3_aa: CASRLGERTEAFF
cdr3_nt: TGCGCCAGCAGACTCGGGGAGCGCACTGAAGCTTTCTTT
v_call: TRBV5-1
j_call: TRBJ1-1
clone_size: -
d_call: -
cdr3_length: 13